The next 28 T cell receptor beta chains were all read from a single sample in a study of cytomegalovirus exposure and HLA in healthy donors. Assay: immunoSEQ multiplex PCR; the TCRdb copy retains only in-frame clones and omits some. The sample lists 250,000 to 400,000 clones, roughly 88% seen once, with around 1% in the top ten. Input material: PBMCs. The receptors were sampled from a young man in good health and CMV-seronegative.

The V and J genes are TRBV4-3 and TRBJ1-1, with a weak D call TRBD1 (5 bases). Trimming stripped 0 bases from V and 0 bases from J, with 8 bases between. The length of the CDR3 is 15 residues. The germline CDR1 and CDR2 sequences are LGHNA and YSLEER. The CDR3 here is CASSQEARVNTEAFF. In DNA, the CDR3 is TGCGCCAGCAGCCAAGAAGCCAGGGTGAACACTGAAGCTTTCTTT.

V usage is TRBV29-1 and J usage is TRBJ1-1, with D tentatively TRBD1 (6 bases). In germline, CDR1 is SQVTM, CDR2 ANQGSEA. The CDR3 has 14 amino acids. Trimming removed 3 bases from V and 0 bases from J, with 11 bases in between. CDR3 residues: CSVDTGRMNTEAFF. CDR3 nucleotides: TGCAGCGTTGATACAGGGCGGATGAACACTGAAGCTTTCTTT.

This chain links TRBV6-1 with TRBJ1-5; tentative D call: TRBD1 (5 bases). Germline CDR1 reads MNHNS; CDR2 reads SASEGT. The CDR3 loop spans 14 amino acids. The V end lost 7 bases, the J end lost 0 bases, and 10 bases lay between the germline ends. CDR3 amino acids: CASTDSNSNQPQHF. The CDR3 coding sequence is TGTGCCAGCACCGACAGCAATAGCAATCAGCCCCAGCATTTT.

V and J are TRBV6-5 and TRBJ1-2; D gene uncertain. CDR1 is MNHEY and CDR2 is SVGAGI in the germline V gene. The CDR3 is 13 residues long. Trimming left V 2 bases short and J 1 base short, with 5 bases between. The CDR3 bases are TGTGCCAGCAGTTACCCAGATAACTATGGCTACACCTTC. Translation gives CASSYPDNYGYTF.

CDR3 in DNA: TGCGCCAGCAGCCAAGACAGGCTGAACACTGAAGCTTTCTTT. It specifies CASSQDRLNTEAFF. J is TRBJ1-1 and V is TRBV4-3; D gene unclear. The length of the CDR3 is 14 residues. Between the trimmed V and J ends, which lost 0 bases and 0 bases, there was a span of 5 bases. Per germline, CDR1 LGHNA and CDR2 YSLEER.

This chain links TRBV6-5 with TRBJ2-2, with TRBD1 matching 9 bases. After removal of 8 bases from V and 4 bases from J, the junction contained 8 bases not matched to a gene. Germline V gene lookup returns CDR1 MNHEY and CDR2 SVGAGI. This CDR3 spans 15 amino acids. The CDR3 sequence: CASGKDRGGTGELFF. The CDR3 coding sequence is TGTGCCAGCGGCAAGGACAGGGGAGGCACCGGGGAGCTGTTTTTT.

The chain joins TRBV5-4 to TRBJ2-7; 12 bases are shared with TRBD2. The V and J ends lost 5 bases and 1 base, in that order; junction bases with no gene match: 4. From germline, CDR1 is SGHNT and CDR2 YYREEE (reference sequence). This CDR3 has 15 residues. CDR3 in DNA: TGTGCCAGCAGTTTCGGACTAGCGGGGTCCTACGAGCAGTACTTC. Amino acids: CASSFGLAGSYEQYF.

This clone came up once. The rearrangement uses TRBV7-2 and TRBJ1-4, with D possibly being TRBD1 (5 bases). Germline V CDR1 and CDR2: SGHTA, FQGNSA. The V and J ends lost 5 bases and 0 bases respectively, with 10 bases between them. This CDR3 is built from 15 residues. CDR3 amino acids: CASSPQGTTNEKLFF. As DNA, the CDR3 is TGTGCCAGCAGCCCCCAGGGAACAACTAATGAAAAACTGTTTTTT.

J is TRBJ1-5 and V is TRBV2, with 7 bases fitting TRBD1. This CDR3 region has 14 residues. V gave up 6 bases and J gave up 7 bases; unmatched junction bases: 9. The V gene's germline CDR1 is SNHLY and CDR2 FYNNEI. CDR3 sequence reads: CASRETGQWQPQHF. DNA for the CDR3: TGTGCCAGCAGGGAGACAGGGCAGTGGCAGCCCCAGCATTTT. Combining the CDR3 with reference TRBV2 and TRBJ1-5 gives the whole variable domain EPEVTQTPSHQVTQMGQEVILRCVPISNHLYFYWYRQILGQKVEFLVSFYNNEISEKSEIFDDQFSVERPDGSNFTLKIRSTKLEDSAMYFCASRETGQWQPQHFGDGTRLSIL.

The gene calls are TRBV5-1 and TRBJ2-3; D unresolved. Per germline, CDR1 SGHRS and CDR2 YFSETQ. The CDR3 has 12 amino acids. V was cut by 4 bases and J by 6 bases, with 9 bases left in between. CDR3 sequence: CASSPPSDTQYF. The CDR3 DNA reads as TGCGCCAGCAGCCCTCCCTCGGATACGCAGTATTTT. The whole variable domain, remainder taken from reference TRBV5-1 and TRBJ2-3, is KAGVTQTPRYLIKTRGQQVTLSCSPISGHRSVSWYQQTPGQGLQFLFEYFSETQRNKGNFPGRFSGRQFSNSRSEMNVSTLELGDSALYLCASSPPSDTQYFGPGTRLTVL.

This chain connects TRBV9 to TRBJ2-1, with a tentative D call TRBD2 (6 bases). CDR1 and CDR2 from the germline V gene are SGDLS and YYNGEE. CDR3 length: 13 residues. The V gene lost 0 bases and the J gene lost 7 bases, with 8 bases spanning the gap. DNA of the CDR3: TGTGCCAGCAGCGTAGCCGGGACTAATGAGCAGTTCTTC. Amino acids: CASSVAGTNEQFF.

The CDR3 nucleotides read TGTGCCTTCCGGGACAGGGGCTACGAGCAGTACTTC. This translates into CAFRDRGYEQYF. The chain is built from TRBV30 and TRBJ2-7, with 10 positions matching TRBD1. The V and J ends lost 7 bases and 3 bases, in that order; junction bases with no gene match: 3. Germline V lookup: CDR1 GTSNPN, CDR2 SVGIG (reference sequence). The CDR3 runs to 12 residues.

V usage is TRBV4-1 and J usage is TRBJ1-2, with D possibly being TRBD1 (6 bases). This CDR3 region has 14 residues. The V end was cut by 2 bases, the J end by 7 bases, with 14 bases between. CDR1 and CDR2 (germline): MGHRA, YSYEKL. CDR3: CASSQTGTMVGYTF. The CDR3 DNA sequence: TGCGCCAGCAGCCAAACCGGGACAATGGTTGGCTACACCTTC.

This clone came up a few times. V gene TRBV7-8 combines with J gene TRBJ1-6, with D perhaps TRBD1 (5 bases). Germline CDR1 SGHVS, CDR2 FQNEAQ. The CDR3 covers 13 residues. Trimming took off 8 bases at V and 10 bases at J, with 15 bases between the two ends. Here the CDR3 DNA reads TGTGCCAGCGTGTCTCAGGGTCAGTCACCCCTCCACTTT. This translates into CASVSQGQSPLHF.

To note about this clone: Germline and junction disagree at one end, which may indicate a read error. This sequence joins TRBV4-3 and TRBJ2-7, with 7 bases lining up with TRBD1. The CDR3 extends over 16 amino acids. Germline CDR1 reads LGHNA; CDR2 reads YSLEER. The CDR3 nucleotides are TGCGCCAGCAGCCAAGATTTAGAGGGGGCGCCAGGAAGTCCGGACTTC. As protein: CASSQDLEGAPGSPDF.

V is TRBV30 and J is TRBJ1-4; TRBD1 is a possible D gene (5 bases). Germline CDR1 and CDR2: GTSNPN and SVGIG (reference sequence). Trimming removed 2 bases from V and 7 bases from J, with 17 bases in between. There are 15 residues in the CDR3. CDR3 bases: TGTGCCTGGAGTATACTTTTCGGGGGTGGTGAAAAACTGTTTTTT. Protein sequence: CAWSILFGGGEKLFF. The full variable domain, with the rest looked up from reference TRBV30 and TRBJ1-4, is SQTIHQWPATLVQPVGSPLSLECTVEGTSNPNLYWYRQAAGRGLQLLFYSVGIGQISSEVPQNLSASRPQDRQFILSSKKLLLSDSGFYLCAWSILFGGGEKLFFGSGTQLSVL.

CDR3 protein: CASSPRQGHEQYF. The CDR3 DNA reads as TGTGCCAGCAGCCCACGACAGGGCCACGAGCAGTACTTC. This chain joins TRBV11-3 and TRBJ2-7; 7 bases match TRBD1. The CDR3 consists of 13 residues. Germline lookup yields CDR1 SGHNT and CDR2 YENEEA. Germline trimming cut 5 bases from V and 5 bases from J; bases unmatched to any gene: 6.

The gene calls are TRBV29-1 and TRBJ1-2; tentatively, D is TRBD1 (6 bases). This CDR3 is built from 15 residues. Trimming took off 0 bases at V and 8 bases at J, with 19 bases between the two ends. The germline CDR1 and CDR2 sequences are SQVTM and ANQGSEA. The CDR3 loop reads CSVEDLSGGRKGYTF. The CDR3 region has the DNA TGCAGCGTTGAAGATCTTTCCGGGGGGCGAAAAGGCTACACCTTC.

The V gene is TRBV29-1, the J gene TRBJ1-6; 9 nucleotides line up with TRBD1. J gave up 9 bases and V 8 bases, and 11 bases lay outside the gene matches. This CDR3 is built from 14 residues. CDR1 SQVTM and CDR2 ANQGSEA come from the germline V gene. CDR3 loop: CSSLPGQGGSPLHF. CDR3 DNA: TGCAGCTCGCTTCCGGGACAGGGTGGTTCACCCCTCCACTTT.

The J gene is TRBJ2-1, the V gene TRBV7-2, with D tentatively TRBD1 (5 bases). The germline gives CDR1 SGHTA, CDR2 FQGNSA. Trimming left V 7 bases short and J 6 bases short, with 7 bases between. The CDR3 totals 11 residues. The CDR3 DNA sequence: TGTGCCAGCAAGGGGCTCAATGAGCAGTTCTTC. Its translation is CASKGLNEQFF.

This rearrangement joins TRBV28 to TRBJ2-7; 9 bases map to TRBD1. Germline CDR1 and CDR2: MDHEN and SYDVKM. J gave up 2 bases and V 7 bases, and 12 bases lay outside the gene matches. The CDR3 contains 16 residues. CDR3 nucleotides: TGTGCCAGCAATCCCACCCCGGGACAGGGCACCTACGAGCAGTACTTC. Translation: CASNPTPGQGTYEQYF.

The J gene is TRBJ1-6, the V gene TRBV10-1; maybe TRBD1 (6 bases). CDR1 is WNHNN, CDR2 SYGVQD, per germline (reference sequence). V was pared by 6 bases and J by 15 bases, with 18 bases between. CDR3 length: 13 amino acids. CDR3 coding DNA: TGCGCCAGCAGCCGGGACACCCAGTCTCGCCTCCACTTT. Protein sequence: CASSRDTQSRLHF.

The chain joins TRBV19 to TRBJ2-7; D perhaps matches TRBD1 (6 bases). The V and J ends lost 6 bases and 4 bases respectively, with 16 bases between them. From germline, CDR1 is LNHDA and CDR2 SQIVND (reference sequence). The length of the CDR3 is 14 residues. As DNA, the CDR3 is TGTGCCAGTAGCCCGACAGGTTGGGTATACGAGCAGTACTTC. This codes for CASSPTGWVYEQYF.

The V and J genes are TRBV10-3 and TRBJ2-5; 9 bases map to TRBD1. CDR3 length: 15 residues. CDR1 and CDR2 (germline): ENHRY, SYGVKD. Trimming took 0 bases from V and 5 from J; bases not matched to a gene: 4. CDR3 region: CAISESGTGRETQYF. The DNA of the CDR3 is TGTGCCATCAGTGAGTCGGGGACAGGGAGGGAGACCCAGTACTTC.

This clone was counted once. This rearrangement joins TRBV5-4 to TRBJ2-1; 8 bases line up with TRBD2. Germline values: CDR1 SGHNT, CDR2 YYREEE (reference sequence). V trimming: 2 bases; J trimming: 6 bases; junction bases outside the gene matches: 10. The CDR3 has 16 residues. The CDR3: CASSFPLTSVANEQFF. In nucleotides, the CDR3 is TGTGCCAGCAGCTTCCCGTTGACTAGCGTGGCCAATGAGCAGTTCTTC.

The rearrangement links TRBV25-1 to TRBJ1-6; 7 bases are shared with TRBD1. The CDR3 covers 16 residues. V was pared by 3 bases and J by 2 bases, with 4 bases of the junction left unmatched. The germline gives CDR1 MGHDK, CDR2 SYGVNS. CDR3 DNA sequence: TGTGCCAGCAGTGATAACAGGGGAACCTATAATTCACCCCTCCACTTT. Amino acid sequence: CASSDNRGTYNSPLHF.

V is TRBV19 and J is TRBJ2-7, with D maybe TRBD1 (7 bases). CDR1 and CDR2 from the germline V gene are LNHDA and SQIVND (reference sequence). The V end was cut by 3 bases, the J end by 0 bases, with 12 bases between. The CDR3 extends over 15 amino acids. Here the CDR3 DNA reads TGTGCCAGTAGTATTTGGGGGGACAGCTCCTACGAGCAGTACTTC. Translation gives CASSIWGDSSYEQYF.

This clone was detected only a few times. This chain uses TRBV7-2 with TRBJ2-7; tentatively, D is TRBD2 (6 bases). Per the germline V gene, CDR1 is SGHTA and CDR2 is FQGNSA. V lost 6 bases to trimming and J lost 2 bases, with 17 bases between them. This CDR3 has 15 amino acids. The CDR3 sequence is CASSSGLPNPYEQYF. The CDR3 region has the DNA TGTGCCAGCAGTTCGGGACTCCCGAATCCCTACGAGCAGTACTTC.